This record looks at one T cell receptor (beta chain) sequence and its context. CDR1 SQVTM and CDR2 ANQGSEA come from the germline V gene. This CDR3 contains 13 residues. The J segment lost 2 bases and the V segment lost 7 bases, leaving 5 bases of the junction unmatched. This entry comes from a study of CD8+ T cells in alopecia areata. cDNA prepared by RNA extraction and subsequent reverse transcription served as the template for sequencing. Method: immunoSEQ multiplex PCR; TCRdb's copy keeps in-frame clones and lacks some. The table has over 200,000 clones, 50% to 65% seen once. This TCR was sampled from a human donor with alopecia areata. The genes are TRBV29-1 and TRBJ2-3, with TRBD1 matching 8 bases. Here the sequenced sample was CD4+ T cells sorted from blood, taken at week 0. The CDR3 DNA sequence: TGCAGCGCGACAGGGGACTTCACAGATACGCAGTATTTT. Amino acid sequence: CSATGDFTDTQYF.